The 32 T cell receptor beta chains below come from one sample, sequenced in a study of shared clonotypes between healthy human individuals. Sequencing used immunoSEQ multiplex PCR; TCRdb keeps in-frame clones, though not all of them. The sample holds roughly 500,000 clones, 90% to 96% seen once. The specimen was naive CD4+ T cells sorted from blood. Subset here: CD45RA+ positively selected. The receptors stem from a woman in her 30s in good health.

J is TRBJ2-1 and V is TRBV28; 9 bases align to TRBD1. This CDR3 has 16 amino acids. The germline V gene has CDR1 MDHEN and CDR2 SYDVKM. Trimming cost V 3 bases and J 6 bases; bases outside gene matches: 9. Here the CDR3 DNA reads TGTGCCAGCAGTTTTTCCGGGACAGGGTTCAGCAATGAGCAGTTCTTC. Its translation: CASSFSGTGFSNEQFF.

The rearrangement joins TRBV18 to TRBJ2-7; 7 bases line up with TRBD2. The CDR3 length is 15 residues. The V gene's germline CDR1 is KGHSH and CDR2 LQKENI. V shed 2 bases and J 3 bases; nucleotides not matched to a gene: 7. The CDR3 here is CASSPGGTTLYEQYF. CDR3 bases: TGTGCCAGCTCACCAGGGGGGACTACCCTCTACGAGCAGTACTTC.

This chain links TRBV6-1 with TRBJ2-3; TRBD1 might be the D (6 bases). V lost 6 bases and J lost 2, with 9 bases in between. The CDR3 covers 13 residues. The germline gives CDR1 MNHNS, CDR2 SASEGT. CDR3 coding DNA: TGTGCCAGCAGACAGGGTGTCACAGATACGCAGTATTTT. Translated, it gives CASRQGVTDTQYF.

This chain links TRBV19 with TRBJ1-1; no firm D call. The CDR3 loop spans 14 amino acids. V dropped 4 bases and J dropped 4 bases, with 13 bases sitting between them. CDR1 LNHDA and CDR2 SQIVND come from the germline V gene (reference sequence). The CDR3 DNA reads TGTGCCAGTAGTACAAGGGCCGGGCTCACTGAAGCTTTCTTT. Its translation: CASSTRAGLTEAFF.

The CDR3 sequence is CASIMTGKPTYEQYF. CDR3 coding DNA: TGTGCCAGCATTATGACAGGGAAACCCACCTACGAGCAGTACTTC. V and J are TRBV6-1 and TRBJ2-7; TRBD1 aligns across 7 bases. This CDR3 region has 15 residues. V was clipped by 7 bases and J by 2 bases; unmatched bases: 11. Germline V gives CDR1 MNHNS, CDR2 SASEGT.

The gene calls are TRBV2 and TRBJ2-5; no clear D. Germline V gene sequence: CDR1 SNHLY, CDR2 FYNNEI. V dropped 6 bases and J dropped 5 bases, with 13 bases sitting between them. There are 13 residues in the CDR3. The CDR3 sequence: CASRVDAGETQYF. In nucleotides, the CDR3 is TGTGCCAGCAGGGTGGACGCCGGGGAGACCCAGTACTTC.

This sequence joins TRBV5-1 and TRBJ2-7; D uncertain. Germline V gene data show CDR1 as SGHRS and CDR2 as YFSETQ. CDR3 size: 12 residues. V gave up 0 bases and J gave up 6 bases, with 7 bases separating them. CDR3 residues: CASSLDWGEQYF. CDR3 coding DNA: TGCGCCAGCAGCTTGGATTGGGGCGAGCAGTACTTC.

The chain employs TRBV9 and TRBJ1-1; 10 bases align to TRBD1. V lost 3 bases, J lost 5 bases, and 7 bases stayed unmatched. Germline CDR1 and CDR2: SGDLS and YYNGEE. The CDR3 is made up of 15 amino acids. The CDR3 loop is CASSAEGTGVTEAFF. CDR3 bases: TGTGCCAGCAGCGCCGAGGGGACAGGGGTTACTGAAGCTTTCTTT.

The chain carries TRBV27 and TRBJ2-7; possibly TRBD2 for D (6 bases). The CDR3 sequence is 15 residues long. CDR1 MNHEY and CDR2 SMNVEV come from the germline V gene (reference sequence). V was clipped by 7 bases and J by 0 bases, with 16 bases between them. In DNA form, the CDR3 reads TGTGCCAGCACCCGGGTGGAGGGGTCCTCCTACGAGCAGTACTTC. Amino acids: CASTRVEGSSYEQYF.

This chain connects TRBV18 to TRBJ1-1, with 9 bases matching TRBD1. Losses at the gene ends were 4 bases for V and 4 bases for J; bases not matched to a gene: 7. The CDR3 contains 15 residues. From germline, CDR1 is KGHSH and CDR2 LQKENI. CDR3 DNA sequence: TGTGCCAGCTCACGAACCGGGACAGGGATCACTGAAGCTTTCTTT. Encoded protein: CASSRTGTGITEAFF.

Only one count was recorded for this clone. Here the CDR3 reads CAARPGSRSYEQYF. CDR3 DNA sequence: TGTGCCGCCCGACCCGGGTCAAGGTCCTACGAGCAGTACTTC. The rearrangement joins TRBV28 to TRBJ2-7, with D uncertain. Trimming stripped 11 bases from V and 1 base from J, with 18 bases between. This CDR3 spans 14 amino acids. Germline lookup yields CDR1 MDHEN and CDR2 SYDVKM.

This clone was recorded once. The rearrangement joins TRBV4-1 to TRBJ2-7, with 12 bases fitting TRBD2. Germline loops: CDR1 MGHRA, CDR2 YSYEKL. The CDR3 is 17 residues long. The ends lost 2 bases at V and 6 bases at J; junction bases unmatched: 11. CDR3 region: CASSQQHWTSGIVEQYF. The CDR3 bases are TGCGCCAGCAGCCAACAACACTGGACTAGCGGGATAGTCGAGCAGTACTTC.

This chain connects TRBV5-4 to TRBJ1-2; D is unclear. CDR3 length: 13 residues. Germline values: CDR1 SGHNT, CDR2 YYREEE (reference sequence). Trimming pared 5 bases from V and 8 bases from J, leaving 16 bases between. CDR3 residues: CASSLEHQRGYTF. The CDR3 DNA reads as TGTGCCAGCAGTCTGGAACATCAAAGGGGCTACACCTTC.

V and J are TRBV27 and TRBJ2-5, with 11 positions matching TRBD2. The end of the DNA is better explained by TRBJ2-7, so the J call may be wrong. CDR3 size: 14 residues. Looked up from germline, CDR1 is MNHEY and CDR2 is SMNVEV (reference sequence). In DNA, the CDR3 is TGTGCCAGCAGTTTAGGTACTAGCGGGGGCGAGCAGTACTTC. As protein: CASSLGTSGGEQYF.

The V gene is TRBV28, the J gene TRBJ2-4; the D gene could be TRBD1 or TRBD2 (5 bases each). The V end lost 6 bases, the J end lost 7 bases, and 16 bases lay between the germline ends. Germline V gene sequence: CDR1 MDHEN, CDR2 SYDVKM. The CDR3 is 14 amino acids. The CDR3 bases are TGTGCCAGCAGATCGGGGCAGGGCAGGAACATTCAGTACTTC. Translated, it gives CASRSGQGRNIQYF.

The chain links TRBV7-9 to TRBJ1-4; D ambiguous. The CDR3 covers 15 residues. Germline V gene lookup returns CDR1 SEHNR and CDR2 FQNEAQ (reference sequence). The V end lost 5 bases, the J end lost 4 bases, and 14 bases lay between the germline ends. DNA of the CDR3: TGTGCCAGCAGCGGGGATGAGGTTGGTAATGAAAAACTGTTTTTT. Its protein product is CASSGDEVGNEKLFF.

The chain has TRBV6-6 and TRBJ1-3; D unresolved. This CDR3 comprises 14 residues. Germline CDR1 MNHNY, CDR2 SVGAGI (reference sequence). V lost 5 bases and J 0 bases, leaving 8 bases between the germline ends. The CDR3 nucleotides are TGTGCCAGCAGTCCACAAAACTCTGGAAACACCATATATTTT. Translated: CASSPQNSGNTIYF.

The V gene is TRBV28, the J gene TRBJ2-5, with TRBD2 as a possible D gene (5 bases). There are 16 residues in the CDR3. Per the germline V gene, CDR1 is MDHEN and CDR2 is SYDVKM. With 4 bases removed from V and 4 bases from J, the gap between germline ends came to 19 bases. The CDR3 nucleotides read TGTGCCAGCAGTTCAAACATCTACCGGGATAGAGAGACCCAGTACTTC. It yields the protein CASSSNIYRDRETQYF.

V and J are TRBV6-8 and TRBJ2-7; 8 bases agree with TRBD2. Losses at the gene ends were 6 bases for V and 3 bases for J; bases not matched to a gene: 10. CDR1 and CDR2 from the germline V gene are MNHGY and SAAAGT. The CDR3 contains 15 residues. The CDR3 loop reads CASSSLSGIGYEQYF. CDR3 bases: TGTGCCAGCAGCTCCCTTAGCGGGATTGGCTACGAGCAGTACTTC.

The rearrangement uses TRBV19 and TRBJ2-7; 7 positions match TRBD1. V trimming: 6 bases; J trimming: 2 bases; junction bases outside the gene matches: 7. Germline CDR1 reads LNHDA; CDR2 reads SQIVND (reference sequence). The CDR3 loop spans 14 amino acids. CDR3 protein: CASSFGTDTYEQYF. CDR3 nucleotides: TGTGCCAGTAGCTTCGGGACAGATACCTACGAGCAGTACTTC.

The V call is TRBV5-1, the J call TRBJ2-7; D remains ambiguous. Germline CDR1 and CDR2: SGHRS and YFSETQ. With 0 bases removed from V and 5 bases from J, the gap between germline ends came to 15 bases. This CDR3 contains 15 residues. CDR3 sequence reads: CASSLGPEMVHEQYF. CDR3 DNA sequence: TGCGCCAGCAGCTTGGGTCCGGAGATGGTCCACGAGCAGTACTTC.

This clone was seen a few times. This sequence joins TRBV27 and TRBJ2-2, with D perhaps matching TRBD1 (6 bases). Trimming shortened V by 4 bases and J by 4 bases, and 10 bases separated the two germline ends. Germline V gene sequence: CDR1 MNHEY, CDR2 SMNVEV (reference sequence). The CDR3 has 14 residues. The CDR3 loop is CASSWGRVTGELFF. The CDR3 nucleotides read TGTGCCAGCAGTTGGGGGCGGGTCACCGGGGAGCTGTTTTTT.

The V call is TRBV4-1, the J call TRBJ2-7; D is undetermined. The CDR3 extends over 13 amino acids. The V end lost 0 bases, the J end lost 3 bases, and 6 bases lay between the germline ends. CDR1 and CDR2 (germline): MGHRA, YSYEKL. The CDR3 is CASSQDRLYEQYF. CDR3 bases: TGCGCCAGCAGCCAAGACCGTCTCTACGAGCAGTACTTC.

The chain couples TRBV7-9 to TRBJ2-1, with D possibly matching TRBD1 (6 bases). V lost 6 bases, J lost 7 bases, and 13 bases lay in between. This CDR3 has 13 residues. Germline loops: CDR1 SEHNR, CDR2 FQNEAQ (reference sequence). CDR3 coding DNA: TGTGCCAGCAGGAGGGACAAAGTGAATGAGCAGTTCTTC. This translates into CASRRDKVNEQFF.

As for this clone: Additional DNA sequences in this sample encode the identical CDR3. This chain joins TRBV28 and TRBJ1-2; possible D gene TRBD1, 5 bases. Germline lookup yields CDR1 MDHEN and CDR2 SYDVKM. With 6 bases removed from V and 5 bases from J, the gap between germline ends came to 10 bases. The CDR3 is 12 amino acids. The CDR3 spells CASRGTVYGYTF. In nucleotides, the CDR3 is TGTGCCAGCAGGGGGACGGTATATGGCTACACCTTC.

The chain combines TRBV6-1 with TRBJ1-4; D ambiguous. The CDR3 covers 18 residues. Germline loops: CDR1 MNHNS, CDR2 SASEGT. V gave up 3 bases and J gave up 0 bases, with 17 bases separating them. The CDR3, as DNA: TGTGCCAGCAGTGATAGTATCGGGTCCACTGCAACTAATGAAAAACTGTTTTTT. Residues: CASSDSIGSTATNEKLFF.

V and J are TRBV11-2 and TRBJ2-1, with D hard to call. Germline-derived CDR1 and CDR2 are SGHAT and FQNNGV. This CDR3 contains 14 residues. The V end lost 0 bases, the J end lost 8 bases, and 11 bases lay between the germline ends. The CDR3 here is CASSLDRNWYEQFF. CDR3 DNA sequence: TGTGCCAGCAGCTTAGATCGGAATTGGTATGAGCAGTTCTTC.

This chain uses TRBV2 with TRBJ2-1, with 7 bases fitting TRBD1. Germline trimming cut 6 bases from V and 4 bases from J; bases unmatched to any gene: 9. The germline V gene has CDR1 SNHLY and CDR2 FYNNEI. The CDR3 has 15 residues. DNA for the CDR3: TGTGCCAGCAGACAGCAGGGACAGAGATACAATGAGCAGTTCTTC. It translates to CASRQQGQRYNEQFF.

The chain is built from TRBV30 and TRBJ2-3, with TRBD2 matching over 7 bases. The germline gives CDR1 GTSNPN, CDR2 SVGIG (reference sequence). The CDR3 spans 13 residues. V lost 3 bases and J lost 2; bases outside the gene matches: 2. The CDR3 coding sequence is TGTGCCTGGAGGGGGAGGGCCACAGATACGCAGTATTTT. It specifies CAWRGRATDTQYF. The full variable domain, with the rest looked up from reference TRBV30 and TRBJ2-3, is SQTIHQWPATLVQPVGSPLSLECTVEGTSNPNLYWYRQAAGRGLQLLFYSVGIGQISSEVPQNLSASRPQDRQFILSSKKLLLSDSGFYLCAWRGRATDTQYFGPGTRLTVL.

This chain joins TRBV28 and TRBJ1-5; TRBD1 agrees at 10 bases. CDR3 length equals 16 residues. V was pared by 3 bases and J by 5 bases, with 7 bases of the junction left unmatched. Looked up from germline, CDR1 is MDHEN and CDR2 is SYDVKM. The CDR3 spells CASSFSMTGGYQPQHF. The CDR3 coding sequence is TGTGCCAGCAGTTTCTCGATGACAGGGGGCTATCAGCCCCAGCATTTT.

The DNA of the CDR3 is TGTGCCAGCAGTGATACATGGGGGGAGCAGTACTTC. This translates into CASSDTWGEQYF. V and J are TRBV28 and TRBJ2-7, with D possibly being TRBD1 or TRBD2 (5 bases each). Between the trimmed V and J ends, which lost 5 bases and 7 bases, there was a span of 12 bases. Germline CDR1 is MDHEN and CDR2 is SYDVKM. The CDR3 totals 12 residues.

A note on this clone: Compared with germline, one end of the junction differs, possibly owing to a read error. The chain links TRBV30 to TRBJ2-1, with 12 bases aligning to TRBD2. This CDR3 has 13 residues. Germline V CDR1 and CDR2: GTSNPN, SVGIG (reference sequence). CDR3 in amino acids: CAWSVPSGRAGVF. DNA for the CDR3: TGTGCCTGGAGTGTACCTAGCGGGAGGGCCGGGGTCTTC.